This T cell receptor beta chain was profiled in a study of blood T cell repertoires in COVID-19. Only a few counts were recorded for this clone. V dropped 4 bases and J dropped 4; count of bases not matched to a gene: 5. Germline V gene lookup returns CDR1 PRHDT and CDR2 FYEKMQ (reference sequence). The CDR3 extends over 15 amino acids. Authors' processing steps: Nucleated cell number was recorded as an estimate derived from reference gene primer amplification. TCRdb's table, derived via immunoSEQ multiplex PCR, lists solely in-frame clones and lacks some. The DNA gave D and trimming, while V, J and clone size come from that table. The table shows 300,000 or so clones, with 85% occurring only once.

This TCR came from a woman in her forties or fifties with active or convalescent COVID-19. The chain combines TRBV13 with TRBJ2-4, with 9 nucleotides matching TRBD2. The sample comprised peripheral blood. CDR3 coding DNA: TGTGCCAGCAGCTCCCAGACTAGCGGAAAAAACATTCAGTACTTC. Protein product: CASSSQTSGKNIQYF.